This T cell receptor beta chain was retrieved from a study of cytomegalovirus exposure and HLA in healthy donors. Germline CDR1 SNHLY, CDR2 FYNNEI. The CDR3 is 14 residues long. Trimming removed 8 bases from V and 1 base from J, with 13 bases in between. The PCR had 60 Vbeta and 13 Jbeta primers. This table comes from immunoSEQ multiplex PCR, and its TCRdb copy is limited to in-frame clones, with some not included. Of nearly 200,000 clones in the sample, 82% were seen once. The chain is built from TRBV2 and TRBJ2-3, with D unresolved. The sample taken for sequencing was PBMCs. This clonotype was obtained from a boy younger than 10 in good health and CMV-seronegative. The CDR3 loop reads CASGPRVGTDTQYF. The CDR3 region has the DNA TGTGCCAGCGGTCCACGGGTCGGCACAGATACGCAGTATTTT.